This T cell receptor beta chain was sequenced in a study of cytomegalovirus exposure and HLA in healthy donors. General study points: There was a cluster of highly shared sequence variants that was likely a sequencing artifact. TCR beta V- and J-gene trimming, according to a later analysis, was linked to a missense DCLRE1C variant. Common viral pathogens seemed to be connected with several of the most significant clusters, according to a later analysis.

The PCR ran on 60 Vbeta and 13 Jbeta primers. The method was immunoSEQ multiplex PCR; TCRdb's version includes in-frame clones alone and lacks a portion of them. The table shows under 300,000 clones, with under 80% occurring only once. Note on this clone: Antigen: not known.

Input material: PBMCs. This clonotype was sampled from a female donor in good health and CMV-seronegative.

For the CDR3, the DNA is TGTGCCGGGTCTAGCGGGAAGGCGGCTGGTGAGCAGTTCTTC. Residues: CAGSSGKAAGEQFF. V usage is TRBV30 and J usage is TRBJ2-1; TRBD2 agrees at 9 bases. The CDR3 contains 14 residues. The germline CDR1 and CDR2 sequences are GTSNPN and SVGIG (reference sequence). Unmatched junction bases numbered 14, after V lost 8 bases and J lost 9 bases.